The sequence of this TCR beta chain was determined in a study of shared clonotypes between healthy human individuals (dated by TCRdb to 2018 to 2021). Regarding the research as a whole: Three men and a couple of women, aged 18 to 49 years, made up the cohort. For each donor, CD4 naive and CD4 memory were each given three plates, CD8 naive was given two plates, and CD8 memory was given one plate. To estimate repertoire size and how much clonotype sharing occurs between individuals, the study deeply sequenced the blood TCR repertoires of roughly 5 healthy adults. Different laboratories and diverse techniques were used to prepare libraries and sequence TCR repertoires, to increase sequencing depth and limit assay-specific biases. Per donor, leukapheresis produced somewhere between about 0.94 and 9 billion PBMCs.

About this clone: The specificity of this receptor is unknown. No base quality values were provided; no much bigger clone lies one nucleotide off.

Using the deep immunoSEQ assay, TCR CDR3 regions were amplified from genomic DNA by multiplex PCR. Genomic DNA extracted from each cell subset was distributed evenly over all wells of several immunoSEQ 96-well plates, and each plate served as one replicate. For sorted subsets, each replicate PCR was loaded with 200 ng genomic DNA, equivalent to 30,000 or so T cell genomes. Purified libraries were quantified with a Qubit 3.0 fluorometer, sized on a Bioanalyzer 2100, and re-quantified with the KAPA Library Quantification kit. Every immunoSEQ 96-well plate was sequenced on a separate single-read 150-cycle Illumina NextSeq 550 flow cell. Turning to the authors' computational methods: Because only junctional sequences without quality scores were contained in the immunoSEQ output, filtering matching that applied to full-length reads could not be performed. To assign V/J genes and CDR3, sequences were annotated against IMGT germline references using PyIR, a Python wrapper for IgBLAST v1.9. Reads were filtered out if the reads had weak V/J assignments (E-value above 1e-6), no CDR3, stop codons, out-of-frame junctions, or ambiguous translated residues. V3J clonotypes were defined as sequences sharing the same inferred V gene, J gene, and CDR3 amino acid sequence. To compute the percentage overlap between repertoires, the number of shared unique clonotypes was divided by the size of the smaller repertoire. RTK rarefaction, the Chao1 estimator, and Recon v2.1 estimates of unobserved clonotypes were used to assess repertoire richness. For all TCRbeta clonotypes obtained by the gDNA method from four donors, generation probabilities were computed with OLGA. TCRdb mirrors the immuneACCESS table, restricted to in-frame sequences. Some clones are absent from its copies; in checked studies, under half trace to an unresolved V gene, and the reason for the others is unknown. That table gives V, J and clone size, and the DNA gave D and trimming. The sample includes under 750,000 clones, with roughly two thirds observed a single time. Around 1.8% of the sample is taken by the ten largest.

Results the study describes overall, beyond this receptor: Compared with non-shared clonotypes, the clonotypes found in all four sorted-subset donors had higher generation probabilities. Incomplete sequencing was indicated by rarefaction of sorted-subset datasets, despite the large sequencing depth. Estimated clonotype richness was generally larger for naive than for memory subsets. Sampling was restricted to blood, and TCR repertoires in tissues likely differ from the TCR repertoires found in blood. Across four donors, 5% to 6% of naive CD4, 3% to 3.5% of naive CD8, about 2.3% of memory CD4, and approximately 0.4% of memory CD8 clonotypes were shared. Based on pairwise subsampling, the degree of clonotype sharing among donors was expected to be affected by sequencing depth. The genetic and exposure-history diversity represented was limited by the small number of donors.

CDR1 is given as SGHDT and CDR2 as YYEEEE, both from the germline V gene. From cysteine to phenylalanine, the CDR3 is 15 amino acids long. CDR3 DNA is the only sequence kept; it has 45 bases, read in frame from the first base. V lost 4 bases and J lost 2 bases; the stretch between them is 10 bases long. Healthy HIV-negative adults with no recently reported acute infections or vaccinations were included as donors. Every donor was a Caucasian adult residing in Nashville, Tennessee, USA. CD4+ T cells were enriched through magnetic negative selection, after which naive cells were positively selected on CD45RA and the remaining negative fraction served as the memory subset. Blood was obtained by leukapheresis, after which PBMCs were separated by Ficoll-Histopaque density gradient centrifugation and cryopreserved in liquid nitrogen vapor phase. Analytical flow cytometry was used to check the purity and quantity of every magnetically sorted T cell population. Each sorted fraction had its genomic DNA isolated and then quantified by UV absorbance on a Nanodrop 2000c.

The receptor comes from a woman aged 25-40 years in good health. The chain is made from TRBV5-6 and TRBJ2-6; the D gene is not confidently resolved. Sequencing was performed on memory CD4+ T cells sorted from blood. Reading the label with the study, this specimen's cell subset or site is: CD45RA-negative fraction. The sequence in DNA is TGTGCCAGCAGCCCCCAACGCACTGGGGCCAACGTCCTGACTTTC. Translated, this is CASSPQRTGANVLTF.